Only one count was recorded for the clone carrying this T cell receptor beta chain. Its specificity is not known. A J-beta primer mix and a sample-barcoded 5' primer were used in a second PCR of roughly 6 to 11 cycles. TCRdb processed the 5' RACE reads anew with MiXCR; each CDR3 protein has one entry. The sample records 1.5 million to 2 million distinct CDR3 sequences, approximately 40% being singletons. The germline CDR1 and CDR2 sequences are MDHEN and SYDVKM. The CDR3 length is 16 residues. Trimming removed 7 bases at V and 4 bases at J, with 21 bases between. This entry comes from a study of blood T cells in healthy people across ages. Broader study findings: Considered underestimates were the diversity estimates obtained from one million T cells.

V usage is TRBV28 and J usage is TRBJ2-3; D is perhaps TRBD1 (6 bases). This TCR was sampled from a human donor in good health. Sequencing used blood. CDR3 bases: TGTGCCAGCACCCCCGAACAGGGTACGGTCGCAGATACGCAGTATTTT. Encoded protein: CASTPEQGTVADTQYF.